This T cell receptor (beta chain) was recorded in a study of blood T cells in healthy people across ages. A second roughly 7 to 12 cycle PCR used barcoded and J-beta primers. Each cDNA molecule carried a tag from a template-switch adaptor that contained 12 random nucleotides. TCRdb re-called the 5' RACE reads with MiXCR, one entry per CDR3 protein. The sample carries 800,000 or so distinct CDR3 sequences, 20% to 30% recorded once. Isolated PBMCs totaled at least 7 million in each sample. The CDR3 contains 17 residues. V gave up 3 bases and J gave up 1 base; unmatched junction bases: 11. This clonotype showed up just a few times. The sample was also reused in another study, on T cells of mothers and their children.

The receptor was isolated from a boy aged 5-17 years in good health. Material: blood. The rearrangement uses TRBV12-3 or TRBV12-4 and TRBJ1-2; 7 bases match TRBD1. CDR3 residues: CASSFFGQTGNNYGYTF. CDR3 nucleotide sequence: TGTGCCAGCAGTTTTTTCGGCCAGACAGGGAATAACTATGGCTACACCTTC.